This is a list of T cell receptor beta chains from one sample in a study of beta chain features in type 1 diabetes. Assay used: immunoSEQ multiplex PCR; TCRdb lists only in-frame clones, some missing. The sample holds about 230,000 clones, 16% seen once. The sample comprised naive CD4+ T cells from blood. Source of these receptors: a man aged 30 to 45 with type 1 diabetes. Both conserved end residues are trimmed from each CDR3. The D gene is left open where the match is weak.

j_call v_call cdr3_length d_call cdr3_aa
TRBJ2-7 TRBV4-1 15 . ASSQEPSRPNSYEQY
TRBJ2-3 TRBV9 13 . ASSSGWQFTDTQY
TRBJ2-1 TRBV4-1 15 . ASSQDWGASSYNEQF
TRBJ1-5 TRBV15 11 . ATTRDGNQPQH
TRBJ2-3 TRBV9 13 . ASSGPGVGTDTQY
TRBJ2-5 TRBV15 11 . ATSRDRRETQY
TRBJ2-1 TRBV10-3 9 . AISGGDEQF
TRBJ2-1 TRBV7-2 13 TRBD2 ASSPGLAGVPEQF
TRBJ1-5 TRBV6-6 13 . ASSYSIGGGSGQH
TRBJ2-7 TRBV29-1 12 . SVEDGGYTSEQY
TRBJ2-7 TRBV7-9 13 TRBD2 ASSSFGTSLVEQY
TRBJ1-5 TRBV29-1 11 TRBD1 SGARDRGQPQH
TRBJ2-3 TRBV19 13 . ASSLLSGGFDTQY
TRBJ2-1 TRBV5-1 12 TRBD1 ASSLGGRYNEQF
TRBJ2-1 TRBV14 15 . ASSQFGKPSKQNEQF
TRBJ2-1 TRBV29-1 10 TRBD1 SVVTGLLEQF
TRBJ2-1 TRBV5-4 13 TRBD1 ASSSRQGPGNEQF
TRBJ2-1 TRBV7-2 13 . ASKRAGSSYNEQF
TRBJ1-2 TRBV14 11 . ASSQGINYGYT
TRBJ1-1 TRBV5-6 13 . ASSLGGGIYTEAF
TRBJ2-3 TRBV15 11 TRBD1 ATTRDSANTQY
TRBJ2-1 TRBV9 13 TRBD2 ASSDSGASFNEQF
TRBJ2-3 TRBV9 14 TRBD1 ASSPRGQGGADTQY
TRBJ1-1 TRBV7-9 13 . ASSPALTANTEAF
TRBJ2-3 TRBV11-2 15 TRBD1 ASSLIAGQAGTDTQY
TRBJ2-3 TRBV29-1 11 TRBD1 SGDRGRADTQY
TRBJ2-7 TRBV5-1 10 TRBD1 ASSVTGPEQY
TRBJ2-3 TRBV4-1 12 . ASSQDWGRDTQY
TRBJ2-5 TRBV6-1 14 TRBD2 ASSEGSGRFGETQY
TRBJ2-5 TRBV29-1 12 TRBD1 SDRTGGGQETQY
TRBJ2-3 TRBV7-3 12 . ASSGAGAADTQY
TRBJ2-5 TRBV30 12 . AWSVPQKGETQY
TRBJ1-5 TRBV29-1 11 . SVAPGEYQPQH
TRBJ2-1 TRBV14 18 TRBD2 ASSQDRDYDFFSSYNEQF
TRBJ2-7 TRBV29-1 10 . SAERPGDEQY
TRBJ2-4 TRBV4-1 12 . ASSHRTEKVIQY
TRBJ2-7 TRBV27 14 TRBD2 ASSSPSGSGSYEQY
TRBJ1-1 TRBV30 14 TRBD1 AWKIGQGIFYTEAF
TRBJ2-7 TRBV4-2 14 TRBD1 ASSRTLGQGPGEQY
TRBJ2-5 TRBV10-3 8 . AIGGETQY
TRBJ2-7 TRBV9 13 TRBD2 ASSIEAGGLGEQY
TRBJ2-4 TRBV9 11 . ASSVSRSGIQY
TRBJ2-3 TRBV18 13 TRBD2 ASSSGTSGTDTQY
TRBJ2-5 TRBV25-1 12 . ASSDLIRQETQY
TRBJ2-5 TRBV29-1 12 TRBD1 SVLQGAVAETQY
TRBJ2-5 TRBV5-1 13 TRBD1 ASSHGTALQETQY
TRBJ1-2 TRBV30 9 . AWTGSGGYT
TRBJ2-7 TRBV11-2 12 TRBD1 ASSLGTGSYEQY
TRBJ2-2 TRBV9 12 . ASSQGTSTGELF
TRBJ2-3 TRBV12-5 12 . ASRRELSTDTQY
TRBJ1-5 TRBV29-1 11 . SVARQLGQPQH
TRBJ2-2 TRBV11-2 10 . ASSFYIGELF
TRBJ2-1 TRBV29-1 11 . SVRPVLDPVQF
TRBJ2-5 TRBV11-2 16 TRBD2 ASSLRLAGNVNQETQY